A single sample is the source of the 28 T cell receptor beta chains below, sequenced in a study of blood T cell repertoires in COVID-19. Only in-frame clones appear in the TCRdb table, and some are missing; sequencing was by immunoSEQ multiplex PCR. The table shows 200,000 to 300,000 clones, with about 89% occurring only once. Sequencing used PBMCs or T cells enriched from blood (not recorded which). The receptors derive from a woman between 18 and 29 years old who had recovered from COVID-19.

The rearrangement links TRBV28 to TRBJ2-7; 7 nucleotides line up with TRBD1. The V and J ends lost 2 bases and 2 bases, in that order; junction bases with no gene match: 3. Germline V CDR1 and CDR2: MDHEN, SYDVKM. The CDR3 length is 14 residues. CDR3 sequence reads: CASSLRTGAYEQYF. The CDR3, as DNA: TGTGCCAGCAGTTTACGGACAGGAGCCTACGAGCAGTACTTC.

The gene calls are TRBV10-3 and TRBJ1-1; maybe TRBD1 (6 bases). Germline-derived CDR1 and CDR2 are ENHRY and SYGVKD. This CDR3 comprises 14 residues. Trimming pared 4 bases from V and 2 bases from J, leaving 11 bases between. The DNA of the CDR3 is TGTGCCATCAGTGTTGGACAGTTAAACACTGAAGCTTTCTTT. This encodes CAISVGQLNTEAFF.

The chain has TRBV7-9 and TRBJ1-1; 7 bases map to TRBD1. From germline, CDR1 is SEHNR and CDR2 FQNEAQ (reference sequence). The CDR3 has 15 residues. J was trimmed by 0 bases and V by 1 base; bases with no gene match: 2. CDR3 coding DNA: TGTGCCAGCAGCTTAGTAGGGGGCATGAACACTGAAGCTTTCTTT. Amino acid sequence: CASSLVGGMNTEAFF. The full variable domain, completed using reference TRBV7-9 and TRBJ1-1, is DTGVSQNPRHKITKRGQNVTFRCDPISEHNRLYWYRQTLGQGPEFLTYFQNEAQLEKSRLLSDRFSAERPKGSFSTLEIQRTEQGDSAMYLCASSLVGGMNTEAFFGQGTRLTVV.

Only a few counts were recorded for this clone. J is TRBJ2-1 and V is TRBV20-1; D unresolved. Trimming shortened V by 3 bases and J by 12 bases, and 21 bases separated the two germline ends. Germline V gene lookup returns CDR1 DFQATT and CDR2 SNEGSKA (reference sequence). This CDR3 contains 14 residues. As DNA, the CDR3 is TGCAGTGCTAGTATGGCAGGTATCATCCTCGGGCAGTTCTTC. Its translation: CSASMAGIILGQFF.

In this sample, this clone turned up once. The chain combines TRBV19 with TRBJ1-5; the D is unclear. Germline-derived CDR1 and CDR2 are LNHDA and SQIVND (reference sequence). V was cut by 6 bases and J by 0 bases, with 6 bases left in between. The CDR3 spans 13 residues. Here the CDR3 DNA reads TGTGCCAGTAGCCCGTATAGCAATCAGCCCCAGCATTTT. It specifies CASSPYSNQPQHF.

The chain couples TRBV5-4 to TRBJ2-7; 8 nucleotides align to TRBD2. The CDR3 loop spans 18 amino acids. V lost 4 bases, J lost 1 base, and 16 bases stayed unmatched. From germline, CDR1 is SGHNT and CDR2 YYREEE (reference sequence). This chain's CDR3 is CASSTGGFSGRTSYEQYF. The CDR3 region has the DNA TGTGCCAGCAGCACGGGGGGCTTCAGCGGGAGAACGTCCTACGAGCAGTACTTC.

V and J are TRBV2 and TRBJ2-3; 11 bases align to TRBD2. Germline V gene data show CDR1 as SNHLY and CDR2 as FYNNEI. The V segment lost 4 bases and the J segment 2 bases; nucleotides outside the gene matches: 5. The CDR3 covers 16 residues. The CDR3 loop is CASSVGTSGLTDTQYF. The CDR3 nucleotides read TGTGCCAGCAGTGTAGGGACTAGCGGTCTCACAGATACGCAGTATTTT.

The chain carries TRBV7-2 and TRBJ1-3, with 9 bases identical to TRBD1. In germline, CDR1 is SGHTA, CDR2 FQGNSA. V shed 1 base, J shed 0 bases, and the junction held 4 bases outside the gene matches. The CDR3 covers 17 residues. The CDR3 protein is CASSLEGTGSSGNTIYF. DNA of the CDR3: TGTGCCAGCAGCTTAGAAGGGACAGGGAGCTCTGGAAACACCATATATTTT. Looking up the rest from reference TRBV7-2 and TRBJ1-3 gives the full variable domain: GAGVSQSPSNKVTEKGKDVELRCDPISGHTALYWYRQSLGQGLEFLIYFQGNSAPDKSGLPSDRFSAERTGGSVSTLTIQRTQQEDSAVYLCASSLEGTGSSGNTIYFGEGSWLTVV.

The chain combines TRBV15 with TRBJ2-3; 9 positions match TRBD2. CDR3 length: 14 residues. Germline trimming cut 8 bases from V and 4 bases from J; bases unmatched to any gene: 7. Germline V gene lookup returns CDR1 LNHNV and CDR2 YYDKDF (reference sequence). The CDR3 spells CATESGLAPDTQYF. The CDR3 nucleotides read TGTGCCACCGAGTCGGGACTAGCCCCAGATACGCAGTATTTT.

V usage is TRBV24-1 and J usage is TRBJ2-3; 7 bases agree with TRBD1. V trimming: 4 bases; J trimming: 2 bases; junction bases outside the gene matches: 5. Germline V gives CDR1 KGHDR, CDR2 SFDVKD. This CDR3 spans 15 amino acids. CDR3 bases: TGTGCCACCAGTGACGGGGACAGTTTCACAGATACGCAGTATTTT. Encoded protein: CATSDGDSFTDTQYF.

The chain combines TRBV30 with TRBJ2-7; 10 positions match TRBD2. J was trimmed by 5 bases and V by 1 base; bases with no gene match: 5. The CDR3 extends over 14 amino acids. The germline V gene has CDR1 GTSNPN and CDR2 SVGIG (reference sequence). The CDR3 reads CAWSGLAGLHEQYF. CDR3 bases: TGTGCCTGGAGTGGACTAGCGGGTCTCCACGAGCAGTACTTC.

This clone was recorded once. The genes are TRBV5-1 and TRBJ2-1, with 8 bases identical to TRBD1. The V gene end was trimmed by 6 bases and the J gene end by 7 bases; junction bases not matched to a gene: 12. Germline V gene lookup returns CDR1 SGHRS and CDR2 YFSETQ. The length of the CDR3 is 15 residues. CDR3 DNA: TGCGCCAGCACCTTCTTTCGACAGGGGAATAATGAGCAGTTCTTC. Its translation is CASTFFRQGNNEQFF.

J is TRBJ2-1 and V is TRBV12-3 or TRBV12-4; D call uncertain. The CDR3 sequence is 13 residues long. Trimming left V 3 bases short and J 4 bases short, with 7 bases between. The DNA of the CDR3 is TGTGCCAGCAGTTTCAATACATACAATGAGCAGTTCTTC. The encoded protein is CASSFNTYNEQFF.

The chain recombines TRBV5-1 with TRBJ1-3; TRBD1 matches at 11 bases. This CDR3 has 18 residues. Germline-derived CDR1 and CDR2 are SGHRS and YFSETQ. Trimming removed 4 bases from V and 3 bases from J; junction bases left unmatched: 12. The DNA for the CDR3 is TGCGCCAGCAGCCGATACGCGGGACAGGGGGTCTTTGGAAACACCATATATTTT. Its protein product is CASSRYAGQGVFGNTIYF.

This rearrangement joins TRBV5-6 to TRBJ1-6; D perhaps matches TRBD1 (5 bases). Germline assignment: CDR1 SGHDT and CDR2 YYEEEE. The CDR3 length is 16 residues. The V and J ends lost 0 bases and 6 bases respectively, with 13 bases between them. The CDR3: CASSLGQSPVNSPLHF. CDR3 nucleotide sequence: TGTGCCAGCAGCTTGGGACAGTCTCCAGTTAATTCACCCCTCCACTTT. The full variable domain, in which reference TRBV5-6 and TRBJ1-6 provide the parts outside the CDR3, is DAGVTQSPTHLIKTRGQQVTLRCSPKSGHDTVSWYQQALGQGPQFIFQYYEEEERQRGNFPDRFSGHQFPNYSSELNVNALLLGDSALYLCASSLGQSPVNSPLHFGNGTRLTVT.

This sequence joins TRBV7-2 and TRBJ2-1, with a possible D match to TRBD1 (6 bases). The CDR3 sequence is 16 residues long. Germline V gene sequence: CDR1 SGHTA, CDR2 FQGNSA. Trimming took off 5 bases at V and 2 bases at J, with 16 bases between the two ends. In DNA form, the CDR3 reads TGTGCCAGCAGCCCCCAAGGGGGTACCACCTACAATGAGCAGTTCTTC. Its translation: CASSPQGGTTYNEQFF.

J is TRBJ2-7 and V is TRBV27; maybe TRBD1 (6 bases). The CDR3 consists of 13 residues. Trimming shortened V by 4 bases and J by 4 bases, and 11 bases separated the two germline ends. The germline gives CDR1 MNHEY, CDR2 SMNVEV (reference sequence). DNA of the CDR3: TGTGCCAGCAGTTCACAGGGTCGGTACGAGCAGTACTTC. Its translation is CASSSQGRYEQYF.

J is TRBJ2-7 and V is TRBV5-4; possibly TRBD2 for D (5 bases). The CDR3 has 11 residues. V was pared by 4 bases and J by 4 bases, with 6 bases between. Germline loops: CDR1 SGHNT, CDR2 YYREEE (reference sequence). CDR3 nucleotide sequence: TGTGCCAGCAGCGGGGAGTACGAGCAGTACTTC. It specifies CASSGEYEQYF.

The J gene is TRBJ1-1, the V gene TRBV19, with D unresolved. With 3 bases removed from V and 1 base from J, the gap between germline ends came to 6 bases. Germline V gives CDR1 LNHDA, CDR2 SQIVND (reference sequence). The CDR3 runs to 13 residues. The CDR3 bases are TGTGCCAGTAGTATGCTGAGGAACACTGAAGCTTTCTTT. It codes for CASSMLRNTEAFF.

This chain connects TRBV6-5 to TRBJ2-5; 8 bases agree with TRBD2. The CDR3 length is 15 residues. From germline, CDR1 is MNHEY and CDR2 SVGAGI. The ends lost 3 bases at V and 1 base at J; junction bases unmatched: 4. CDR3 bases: TGTGCCAGCAGTTATTATCGGGGGGGCCAAGAGACCCAGTACTTC. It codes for CASSYYRGGQETQYF.

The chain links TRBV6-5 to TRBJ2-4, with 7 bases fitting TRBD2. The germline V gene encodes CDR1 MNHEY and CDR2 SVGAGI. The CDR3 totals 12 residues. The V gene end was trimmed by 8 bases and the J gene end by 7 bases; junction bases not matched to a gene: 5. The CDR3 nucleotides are TGTGCCAGCCGACTGGGGGGGAACATTCAGTACTTC. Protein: CASRLGGNIQYF.

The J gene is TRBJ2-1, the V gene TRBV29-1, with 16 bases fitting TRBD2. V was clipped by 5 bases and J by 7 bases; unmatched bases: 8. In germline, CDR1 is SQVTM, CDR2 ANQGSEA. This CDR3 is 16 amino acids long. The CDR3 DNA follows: TGCAGCGTTACTACCGGGACTAGCGGGAGGGGTAATGAGCAGTTCTTC. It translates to CSVTTGTSGRGNEQFF.

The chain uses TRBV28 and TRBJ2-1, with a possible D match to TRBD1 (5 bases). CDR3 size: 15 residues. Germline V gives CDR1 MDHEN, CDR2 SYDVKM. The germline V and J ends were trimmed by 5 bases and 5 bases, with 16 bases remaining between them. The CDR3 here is CASSPQKGWDNEQFF. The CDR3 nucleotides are TGTGCCAGCAGTCCCCAAAAGGGGTGGGACAATGAGCAGTTCTTC.

CDR3 protein: CASNSGTGEQYF. CDR3 nucleotides: TGTGCCAGCAATAGCGGGACTGGCGAGCAGTACTTC. The J gene is TRBJ2-7, the V gene TRBV19; the match to TRBD2 covers 8 bases. J lost 6 bases, V lost 9 bases, and 7 bases had no gene match. CDR1 LNHDA and CDR2 SQIVND come from the germline V gene (reference sequence). The CDR3 runs 12 residues. The variable domain in full, completed from reference TRBV19 and TRBJ2-7, reads DGGITQSPKYLFRKEGQNVTLSCEQNLNHDAMYWYRQDPGQGLRLIYYSQIVNDFQKGDIAEGYSVSREKKESFPLTVTSAQKNPTAFYLCASNSGTGEQYFGPGTRLTVT.

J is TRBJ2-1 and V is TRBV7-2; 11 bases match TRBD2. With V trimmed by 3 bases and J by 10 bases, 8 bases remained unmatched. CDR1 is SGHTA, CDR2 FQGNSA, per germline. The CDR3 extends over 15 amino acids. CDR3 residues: CASSFLSGGANEQFF. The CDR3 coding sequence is TGTGCCAGCAGCTTTCTTAGCGGGGGGGCTAACGAGCAGTTCTTC.

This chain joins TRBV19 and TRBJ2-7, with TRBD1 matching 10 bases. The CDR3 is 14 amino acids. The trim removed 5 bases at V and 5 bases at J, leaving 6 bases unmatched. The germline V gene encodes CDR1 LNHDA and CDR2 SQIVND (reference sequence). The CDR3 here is CASSSRQGANEQYF. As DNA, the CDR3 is TGTGCCAGTAGTTCAAGACAGGGGGCCAACGAGCAGTACTTC.

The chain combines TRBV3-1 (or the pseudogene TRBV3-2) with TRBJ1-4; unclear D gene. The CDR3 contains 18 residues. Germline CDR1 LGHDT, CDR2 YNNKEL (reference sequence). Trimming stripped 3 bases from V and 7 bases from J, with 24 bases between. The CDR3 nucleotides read TGTGCCAGCAGCCATAACTCCCCCCGGGGTAGGATAAGTGAAAAACTGTTTTTT. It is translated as CASSHNSPRGRISEKLFF.

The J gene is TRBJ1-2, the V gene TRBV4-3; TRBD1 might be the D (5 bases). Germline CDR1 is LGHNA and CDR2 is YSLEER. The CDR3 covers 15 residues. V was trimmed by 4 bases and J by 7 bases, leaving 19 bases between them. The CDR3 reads CASSPEMGGVAGYTF. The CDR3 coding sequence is TGCGCCAGCAGCCCTGAAATGGGGGGGGTGGCTGGCTACACCTTC.